This section outlines one TCR beta chain sequence together with its context. Its antigen is not known. Germline CDR1 MDHEN, CDR2 SYDVKM. The CDR3 is 13 amino acids. V lost 5 bases and J 5 bases, leaving 11 bases between the germline ends. The sample originates from a study of OX40 agonist ivuxolimab in advanced cancers. In the study overall: Earlier treatment with anti-PD-1, anti-PD-L1 or anti-CTLA-4 was permitted, and approximately 38% had received some. Partial responses were achieved by three patients, of whom one had hepatocellular carcinoma and two had cutaneous melanoma. Study findings and constraints: At doses 0.1 to 3.0 mg/kg, CD4+ and CD8+ clones expanded.

Measured with immunoSEQ multiplex PCR; TCRdb has only the in-frame clones, and not every one. The data show approximately 12,000 clones, roughly 80% seen once. The gene calls are TRBV28 and TRBJ2-3; D is possibly TRBD1 (6 bases). This clonotype was sampled from an adult with an advanced solid tumor such as melanoma, head and neck, liver or kidney cancer. The sequenced sample was CD4+ or CD8+ T cells sorted from blood, obtained in a trial of the OX40 agonist ivuxolimab. Here the CDR3 DNA reads TGTGCCAGCAGTCACCTAGGGGGAGATACGCAGTATTTT. Protein product: CASSHLGGDTQYF.